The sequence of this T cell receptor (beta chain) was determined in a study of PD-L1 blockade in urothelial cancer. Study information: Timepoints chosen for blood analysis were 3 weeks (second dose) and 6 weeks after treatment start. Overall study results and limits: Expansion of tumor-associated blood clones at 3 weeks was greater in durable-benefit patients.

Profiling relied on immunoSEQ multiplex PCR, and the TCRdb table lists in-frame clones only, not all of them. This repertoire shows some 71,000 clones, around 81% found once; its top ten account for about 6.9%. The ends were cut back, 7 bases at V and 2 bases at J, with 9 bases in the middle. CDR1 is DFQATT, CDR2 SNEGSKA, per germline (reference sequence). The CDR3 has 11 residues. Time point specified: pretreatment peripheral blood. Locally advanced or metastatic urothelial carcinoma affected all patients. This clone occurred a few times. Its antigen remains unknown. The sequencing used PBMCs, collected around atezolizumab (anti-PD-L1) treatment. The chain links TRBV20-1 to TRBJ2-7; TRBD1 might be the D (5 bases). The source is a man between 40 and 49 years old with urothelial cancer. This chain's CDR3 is CSGGRAYEQYF. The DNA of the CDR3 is TGCAGTGGTGGCAGGGCCTACGAGCAGTACTTC.